This T cell receptor (beta chain) was captured in a study of shared clonotypes between healthy human individuals. Turning to the study itself: The plates for each donor numbered three CD4 naive, three CD4 memory, two CD8 naive and one CD8 memory.

This clone was counted a single time. The CDR3 has 15 residues. Germline loops: CDR1 MNHEY, CDR2 SMNVEV (reference sequence). V was pared by 3 bases and J by 2 bases, with 6 bases of the junction left unmatched. Repertoires were generated with immunoSEQ multiplex PCR, while TCRdb's copy carries only in-frame clones and drops some. Of nearly 750,000 clones in the sample, 55% to 75% are singletons; the top ten hold under 2%. Sequenced input: memory CD4+ T cells sorted from blood. Subset described: CD45RA-negative fraction. The genes are TRBV27 and TRBJ2-7; TRBD1 aligns across 8 bases. This TCR was sampled from a woman aged 25 to 39 in good health. Here the CDR3 DNA reads TGTGCCAGCAGTTTCCAAGGACAGGGAACCTACGAGCAGTACTTC. Its protein product is CASSFQGQGTYEQYF.